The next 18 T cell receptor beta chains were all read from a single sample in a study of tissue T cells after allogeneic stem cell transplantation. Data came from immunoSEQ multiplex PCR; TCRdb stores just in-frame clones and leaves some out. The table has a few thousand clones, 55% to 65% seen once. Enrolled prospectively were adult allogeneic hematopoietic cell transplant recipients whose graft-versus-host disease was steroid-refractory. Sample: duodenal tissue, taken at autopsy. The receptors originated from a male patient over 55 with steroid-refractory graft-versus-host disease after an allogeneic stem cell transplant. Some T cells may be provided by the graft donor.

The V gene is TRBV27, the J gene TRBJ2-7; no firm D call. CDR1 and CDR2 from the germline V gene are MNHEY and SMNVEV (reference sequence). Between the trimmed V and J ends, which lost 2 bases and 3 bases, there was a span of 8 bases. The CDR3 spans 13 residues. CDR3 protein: CASSLAANYEQYF. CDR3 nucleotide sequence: TGTGCCAGCAGTTTAGCGGCGAACTACGAGCAGTACTTC.

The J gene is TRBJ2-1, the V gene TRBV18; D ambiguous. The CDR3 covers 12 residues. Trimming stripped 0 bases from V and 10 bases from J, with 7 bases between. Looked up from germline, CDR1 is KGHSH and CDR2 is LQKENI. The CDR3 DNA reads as TGTGCCAGCTCACCACCAGGGTGGGAGCAGTTCTTC. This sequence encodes CASSPPGWEQFF.

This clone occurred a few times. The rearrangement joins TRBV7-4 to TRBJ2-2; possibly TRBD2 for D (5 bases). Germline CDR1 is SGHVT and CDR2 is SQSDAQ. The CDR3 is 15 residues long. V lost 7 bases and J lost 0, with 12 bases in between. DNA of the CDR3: TGTGCCAGCACGAGGGTTTTCGCGAACACCGGGGAGCTGTTTTTT. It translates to CASTRVFANTGELFF.

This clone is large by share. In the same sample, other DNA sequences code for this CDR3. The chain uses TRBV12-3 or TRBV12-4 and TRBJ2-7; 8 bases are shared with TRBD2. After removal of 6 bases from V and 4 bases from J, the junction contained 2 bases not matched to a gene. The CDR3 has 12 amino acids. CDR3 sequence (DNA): TGTGCCAGCAGCCCGGGAGGGTACGAGCAGTACTTC. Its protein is CASSPGGYEQYF.

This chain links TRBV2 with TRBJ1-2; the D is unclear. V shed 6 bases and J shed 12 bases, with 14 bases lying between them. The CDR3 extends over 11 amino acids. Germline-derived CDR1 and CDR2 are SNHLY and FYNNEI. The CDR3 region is CASSPQEGHTF. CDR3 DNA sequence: TGTGCCAGCAGCCCTCAGGAGGGTCACACCTTC.

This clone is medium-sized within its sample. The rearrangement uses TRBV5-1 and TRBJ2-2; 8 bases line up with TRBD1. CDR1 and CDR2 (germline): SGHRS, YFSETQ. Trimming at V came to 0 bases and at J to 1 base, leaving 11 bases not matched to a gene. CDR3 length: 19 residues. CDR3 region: CASSLGRGTGTGNTGELFF. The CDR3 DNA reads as TGCGCCAGCAGCTTGGGAAGAGGAACCGGGACAGGGAACACCGGGGAGCTGTTTTTT.

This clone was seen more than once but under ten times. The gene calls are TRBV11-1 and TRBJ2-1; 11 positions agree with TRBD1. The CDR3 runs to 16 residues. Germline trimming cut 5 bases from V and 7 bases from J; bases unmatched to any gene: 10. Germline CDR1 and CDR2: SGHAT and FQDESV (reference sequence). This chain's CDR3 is CASSPTDRGLSNEQFF. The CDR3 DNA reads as TGTGCCAGCAGCCCCACGGACAGGGGGCTTAGTAATGAGCAGTTCTTC.

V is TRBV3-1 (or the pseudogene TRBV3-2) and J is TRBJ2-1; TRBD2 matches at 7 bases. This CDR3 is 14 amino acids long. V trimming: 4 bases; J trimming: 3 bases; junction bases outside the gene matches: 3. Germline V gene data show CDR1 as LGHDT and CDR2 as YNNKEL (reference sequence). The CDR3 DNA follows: TGTGCCAGCAGCCGCCGGGACTACTACAATGAGCAGTTCTTC. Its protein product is CASSRRDYYNEQFF.

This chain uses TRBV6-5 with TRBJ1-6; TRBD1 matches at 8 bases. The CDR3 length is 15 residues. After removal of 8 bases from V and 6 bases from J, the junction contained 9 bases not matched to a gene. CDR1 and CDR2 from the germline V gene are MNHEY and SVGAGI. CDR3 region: CASAYAGGSNSPLHF. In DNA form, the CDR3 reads TGTGCCAGCGCGTATGCAGGGGGCAGTAATTCACCCCTCCACTTT.

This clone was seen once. CDR3 sequence: CASSYLQYFGYTF. The CDR3 DNA follows: TGTGCCAGCAGTTATTTACAGTACTTTGGCTACACCTTC. The genes are TRBV6-2 or TRBV6-3 and TRBJ1-2; D not certain. The V end lost 3 bases, the J end lost 7 bases, and 12 bases lay between the germline ends. Per germline, CDR1 MNHEY and CDR2 SVGEGT. The CDR3 covers 13 residues.

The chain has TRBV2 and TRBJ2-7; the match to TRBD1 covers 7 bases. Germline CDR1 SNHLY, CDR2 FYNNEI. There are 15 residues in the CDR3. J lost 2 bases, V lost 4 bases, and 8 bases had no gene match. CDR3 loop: CASSVGRQGPYEQYF. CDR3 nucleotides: TGTGCCAGCAGTGTTGGGAGACAGGGCCCCTACGAGCAGTACTTC.

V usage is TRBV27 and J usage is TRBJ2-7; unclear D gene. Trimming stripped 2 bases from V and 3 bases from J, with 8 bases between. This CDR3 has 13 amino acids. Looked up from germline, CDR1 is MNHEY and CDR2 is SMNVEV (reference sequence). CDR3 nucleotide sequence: TGTGCCAGCAGTTTAACCCATAACTACGAGCAGTACTTC. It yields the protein CASSLTHNYEQYF.

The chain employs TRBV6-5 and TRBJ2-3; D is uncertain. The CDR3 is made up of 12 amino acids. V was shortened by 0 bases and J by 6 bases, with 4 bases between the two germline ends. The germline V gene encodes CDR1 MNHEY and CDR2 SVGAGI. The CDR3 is CASSYSGDTQYF. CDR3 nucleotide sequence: TGTGCCAGCAGTTACTCTGGGGATACGCAGTATTTT.

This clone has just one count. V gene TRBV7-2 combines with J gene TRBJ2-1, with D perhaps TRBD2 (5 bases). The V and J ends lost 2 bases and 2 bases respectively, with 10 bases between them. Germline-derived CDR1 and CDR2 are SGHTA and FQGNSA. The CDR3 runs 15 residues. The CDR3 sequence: CASSLSQRPYNEQFF. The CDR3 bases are TGTGCCAGCAGCTTATCCCAGCGGCCCTACAATGAGCAGTTCTTC.

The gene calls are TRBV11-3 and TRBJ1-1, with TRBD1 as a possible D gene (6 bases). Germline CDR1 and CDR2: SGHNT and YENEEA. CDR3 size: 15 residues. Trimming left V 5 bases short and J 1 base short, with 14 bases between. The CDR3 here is CASSSTGLGNTEAFF. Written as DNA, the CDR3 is TGTGCCAGCAGCAGTACAGGGCTTGGGAACACTGAAGCTTTCTTT.

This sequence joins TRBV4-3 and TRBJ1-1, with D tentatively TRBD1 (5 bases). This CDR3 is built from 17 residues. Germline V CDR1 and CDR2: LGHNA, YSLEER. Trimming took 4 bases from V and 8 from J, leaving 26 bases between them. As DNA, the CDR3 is TGCGCCAGCAGCCGTTTTTCGAGACAGCTCCGATTCTCCGAAGCTTTCTTT. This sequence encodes CASSRFSRQLRFSEAFF.

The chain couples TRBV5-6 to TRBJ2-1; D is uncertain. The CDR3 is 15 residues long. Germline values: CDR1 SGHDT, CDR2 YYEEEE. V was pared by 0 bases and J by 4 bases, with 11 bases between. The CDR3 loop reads CASSLGRASYNEQFF. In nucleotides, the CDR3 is TGTGCCAGCAGCTTGGGAAGGGCTTCTTACAATGAGCAGTTCTTC.

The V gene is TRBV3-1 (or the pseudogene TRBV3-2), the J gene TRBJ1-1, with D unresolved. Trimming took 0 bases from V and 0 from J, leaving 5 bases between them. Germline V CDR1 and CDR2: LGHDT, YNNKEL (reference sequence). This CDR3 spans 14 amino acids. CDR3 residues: CASSQEVLNTEAFF. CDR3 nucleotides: TGTGCCAGCAGCCAAGAGGTTTTGAACACTGAAGCTTTCTTT.